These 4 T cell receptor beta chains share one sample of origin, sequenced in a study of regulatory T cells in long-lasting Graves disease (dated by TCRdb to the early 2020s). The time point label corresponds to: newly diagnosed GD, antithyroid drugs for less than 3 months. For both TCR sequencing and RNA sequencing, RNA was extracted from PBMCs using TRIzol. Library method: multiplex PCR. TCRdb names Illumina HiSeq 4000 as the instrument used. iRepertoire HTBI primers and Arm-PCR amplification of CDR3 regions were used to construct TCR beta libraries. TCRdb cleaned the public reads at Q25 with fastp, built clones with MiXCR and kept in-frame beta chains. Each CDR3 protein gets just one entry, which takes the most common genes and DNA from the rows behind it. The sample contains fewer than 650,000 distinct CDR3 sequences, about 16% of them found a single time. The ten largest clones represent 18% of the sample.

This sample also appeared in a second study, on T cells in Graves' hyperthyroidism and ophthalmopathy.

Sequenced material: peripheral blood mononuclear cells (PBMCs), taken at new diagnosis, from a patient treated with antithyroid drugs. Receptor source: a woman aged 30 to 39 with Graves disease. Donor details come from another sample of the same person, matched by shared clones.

DNA for the CDR3: TGTGCCACCAGCCCCAGCGGGCGGCCCGCAGAGCCCCAGCATTTT. Translated: CATSPSGRPAEPQHF. The J gene is TRBJ1-5, the V gene TRBV15, with unresolved D. The V and J ends lost 5 bases and 8 bases respectively, with 19 bases between them. The germline gives CDR1 LNHNV, CDR2 YYDKDF (reference sequence). CDR3 length equals 15 residues. The complete variable domain, with remaining parts taken from reference TRBV15 and TRBJ1-5, reads DAMVIQNPRYQVTQFGKPVTLSCSQTLNHNVMYWYQQKSSQAPKLLFHYYDKDFNNEADTPDNFQSRRPNTSFCFLDIRSPGLGDTAMYLCATSPSGRPAEPQHFGDGTRLSIL.

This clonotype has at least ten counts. The CDR3 is CASSLSGFGYTF. The CDR3 DNA is TGTGCCAGCAGTTTGTCCGGTTTTGGCTACACCTTC. V usage is TRBV27 and J usage is TRBJ1-2, with D unclear. Germline CDR1 is MNHEY and CDR2 is SMNVEV (reference sequence). This CDR3 region has 12 residues. Trimming left V 3 bases short and J 7 bases short, with 9 bases between.

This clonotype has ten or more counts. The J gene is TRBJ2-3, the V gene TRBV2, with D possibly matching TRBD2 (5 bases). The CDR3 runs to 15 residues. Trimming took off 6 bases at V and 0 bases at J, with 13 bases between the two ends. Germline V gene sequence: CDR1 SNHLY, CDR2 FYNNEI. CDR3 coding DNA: TGTGCCAGCAGAGTTGCGCGGGTTAGCACAGATACGCAGTATTTT. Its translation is CASRVARVSTDTQYF.

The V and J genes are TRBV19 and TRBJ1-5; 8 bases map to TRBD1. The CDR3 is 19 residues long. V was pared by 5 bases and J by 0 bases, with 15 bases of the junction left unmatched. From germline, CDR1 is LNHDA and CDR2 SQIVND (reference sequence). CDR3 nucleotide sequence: TGTGCCAGTAGTCTACTCCGGACAGGGCTTATAAATAGCAATCAGCCCCAGCATTTT. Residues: CASSLLRTGLINSNQPQHF.